Listed here are 2 T cell receptor beta chains from one sample, sequenced in a study of blood T cell repertoires in COVID-19. TCRdb keeps only in-frame clones here, not all; method: immunoSEQ multiplex PCR. The table has over 200,000 clones, around 86% seen once. Source material: peripheral blood. Source of these receptors: a woman aged 30 to 39 who had recovered from COVID-19.

The gene calls are TRBV27 and TRBJ1-4; D not resolved. Trimming shortened V by 6 bases and J by 10 bases, and 21 bases separated the two germline ends. Germline V gene lookup returns CDR1 MNHEY and CDR2 SMNVEV (reference sequence). There are 15 residues in the CDR3. The CDR3 DNA sequence: TGTGCCAGCAGCCAGGCTTCAACTGATCGGGGAAAACTGTTTTTT. Translating it yields CASSQASTDRGKLFF.

This clone was seen at least ten times. This chain joins TRBV2 and TRBJ1-2, with 7 bases that match TRBD1. CDR3 length: 13 amino acids. In germline, CDR1 is SNHLY, CDR2 FYNNEI. V lost 8 bases, J lost 7 bases, and 10 bases stayed unmatched. The CDR3 here is CASYRQGVPGYTF. CDR3 in DNA: TGTGCCAGCTATAGACAGGGAGTTCCTGGCTACACCTTC.